This T cell receptor beta chain was obtained from a study of T cell responses to AZD1222 COVID-19 vaccine. Produced via immunoSEQ multiplex PCR; TCRdb's table is partial and in-frame only. The sample yields tens of thousands of clones, 92% seen once. The CDR3 has 17 amino acids. V lost 0 bases, J lost 1 base, and 16 bases lay in between. The germline gives CDR1 SGHRS, CDR2 YFSETQ. The chain joins TRBV5-1 to TRBJ1-2; D possibly corresponds to TRBD1 (6 bases). The source is an adult who received the AZD1222 COVID-19 vaccine. Specimen: peripheral blood, collected 28 days after the second AZD1222 dose. The CDR3 sequence is CASSLVVRTEINYGYTF. The CDR3 nucleotides are TGCGCCAGCAGCTTGGTCGTCAGGACAGAGATTAACTATGGCTACACCTTC.